The entry that follows covers one T cell receptor beta chain sequence. Antigen unknown. This entry comes from a study of blood T cells in healthy people across ages. Study-level results: Aged donors had fewer naive CD4+ cells and lower diversity than long-lived donors. CMV infection status of these donors was not known.

The length of the CDR3 is 15 residues. V lost 1 base and J lost 4; bases outside the gene matches: 6. From germline, CDR1 is MGHRA and CDR2 YSYEKL. Next came a second PCR, run for roughly 6 to 11 cycles, which used a sample-barcoded 5' primer along with a J-beta primer mix. With 12 random nucleotides, a template-switch adaptor tagged each individual cDNA molecule. TCRdb re-derived calls from the 5' RACE reads in MiXCR, one entry per CDR3 protein. The data show hundreds of thousands of distinct CDR3 sequences, under 65% seen once. This TCR derives from a man in his fifties or sixties in good health. The chain recombines TRBV4-1 with TRBJ1-2; 7 nucleotides line up with TRBD1. Source material: blood. The CDR3 is CASSQGGRGLYGYTF. CDR3 nucleotide sequence: TGCGCCAGCAGCCAAGGGGGGAGGGGGCTCTATGGCTACACCTTC.